Below are 4 T cell receptor beta chains sequenced from a single sample in a study of PD-L1 blockade in urothelial cancer. The protocol was immunoSEQ multiplex PCR, while the TCRdb copy is restricted to in-frame clones and leaves out a portion. The profile covers roughly 25,000 clones, with around 82% appearing a single time and roughly 1.6% taken by the ten largest. Sample time point: peripheral blood 6 weeks after treatment start. Sequences were derived from PBMCs, sampled around atezolizumab (anti-PD-L1) treatment. These receptors all come from a man in his 70s with urothelial cancer.

The V call is TRBV6-6, the J call TRBJ2-3; D is perhaps TRBD2 (5 bases). Germline loops: CDR1 MNHNY, CDR2 SVGAGI (reference sequence). The CDR3 sequence is 13 residues long. V lost 4 bases, J lost 6 bases, and 11 bases lay in between. Written as DNA, the CDR3 is TGTGCCAGCAGTTGGACCGGGATGGATACGCAGTATTTT. Translation: CASSWTGMDTQYF.

The CDR3 region is CASSIGDTPSYNEQFF. CDR3 nucleotide sequence: TGTGCCAGTAGTATAGGGGACACACCATCCTACAATGAGCAGTTCTTC. The chain uses TRBV19 and TRBJ2-1, with D tentatively TRBD1 (6 bases). V lost 1 base and J lost 1, with 11 bases in between. This CDR3 spans 16 amino acids. In germline, CDR1 is LNHDA, CDR2 SQIVND (reference sequence). Based on the CDR3 plus reference TRBV19 and TRBJ2-1, the full variable domain is DGGITQSPKYLFRKEGQNVTLSCEQNLNHDAMYWYRQDPGQGLRLIYYSQIVNDFQKGDIAEGYSVSREKKESFPLTVTSAQKNPTAFYLCASSIGDTPSYNEQFFGPGTRLTVL.

The chain is built from TRBV21-1 and TRBJ2-2; the table names TRBD2, a call not compared with the DNA. TRBV21-1 is designated a pseudogene. The CDR3 sequence is 21 residues long. In DNA, the CDR3 is TGTGCCAGCAGCAAATGGGTACCTAGCGGGAGATTCGTGTGGTGCACCGGGGAGCTGTTTTTT. It codes for CASSKWVPSGRFVWCTGELFF.

The chain couples TRBV27 to TRBJ1-1; D is perhaps TRBD1 (5 bases). The germline CDR1 and CDR2 sequences are MNHEY and SMNVEV (reference sequence). The CDR3 length is 14 residues. V lost 7 bases, J lost 4 bases, and 16 bases lay in between. The CDR3 coding sequence is TGTGCCAGCATCATCCAGGGTTCCGGCACTGAAGCTTTCTTT. Protein: CASIIQGSGTEAFF.